At least ten counts were recorded for the clone carrying this T cell receptor (beta chain). This record belongs to a study of Ad26.COV2.S vaccination and SARS-CoV-2 variants. CDR3 length: 11 residues. Germline values: CDR1 SNHLY, CDR2 FYNNEI. V lost 5 bases and J lost 6, with 4 bases in between. The repertoire was sequenced with immunoSEQ multiplex PCR; TCRdb's copy has only in-frame clones and lacks some. Here the sample spans 43,000 or so clones, approximately 80% being singletons. Source: peripheral blood, taken after recovery from COVID-19. V and J are TRBV2 and TRBJ2-2; D gene uncertain. The receptor's source is a human donor who had recovered from COVID-19. The CDR3 bases are TGTGCCAGCAGTTATGCCGGGGAGCTGTTTTTT. It codes for CASSYAGELFF.